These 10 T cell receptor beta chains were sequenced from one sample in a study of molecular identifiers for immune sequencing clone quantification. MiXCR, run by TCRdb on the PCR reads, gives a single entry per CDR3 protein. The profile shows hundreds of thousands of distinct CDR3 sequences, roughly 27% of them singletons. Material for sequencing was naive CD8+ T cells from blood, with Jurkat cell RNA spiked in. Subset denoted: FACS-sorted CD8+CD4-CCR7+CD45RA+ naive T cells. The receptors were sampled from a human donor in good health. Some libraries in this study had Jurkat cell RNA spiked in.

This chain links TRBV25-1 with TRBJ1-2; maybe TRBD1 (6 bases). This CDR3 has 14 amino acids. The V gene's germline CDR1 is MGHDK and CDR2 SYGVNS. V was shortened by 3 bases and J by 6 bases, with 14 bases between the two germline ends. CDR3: CASSDLTGSHGYTF. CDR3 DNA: TGTGCCAGCAGTGACCTAACAGGGTCCCATGGCTACACCTTC.

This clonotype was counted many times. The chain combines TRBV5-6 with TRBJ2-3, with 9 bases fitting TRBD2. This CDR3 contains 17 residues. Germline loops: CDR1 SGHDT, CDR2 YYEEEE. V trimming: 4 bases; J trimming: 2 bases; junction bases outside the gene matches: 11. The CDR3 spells CASSGELAGVITDTQYF. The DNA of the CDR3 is TGTGCCAGCAGCGGAGAACTAGCGGGTGTTATCACAGATACGCAGTATTTT.

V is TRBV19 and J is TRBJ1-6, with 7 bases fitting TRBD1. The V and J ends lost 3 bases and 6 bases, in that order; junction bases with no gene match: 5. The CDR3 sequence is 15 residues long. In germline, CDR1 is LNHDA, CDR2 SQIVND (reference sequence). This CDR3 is CASSIKGQRNSPLHF. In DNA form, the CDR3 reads TGTGCCAGTAGTATTAAGGGACAGCGTAATTCACCCCTCCACTTT.

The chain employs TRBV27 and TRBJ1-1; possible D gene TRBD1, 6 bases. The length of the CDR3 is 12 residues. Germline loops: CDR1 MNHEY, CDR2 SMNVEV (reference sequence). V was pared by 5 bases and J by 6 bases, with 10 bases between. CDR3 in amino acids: CASSPGVAEAFF. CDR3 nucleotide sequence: TGTGCCAGCAGTCCAGGGGTGGCTGAAGCTTTCTTT.

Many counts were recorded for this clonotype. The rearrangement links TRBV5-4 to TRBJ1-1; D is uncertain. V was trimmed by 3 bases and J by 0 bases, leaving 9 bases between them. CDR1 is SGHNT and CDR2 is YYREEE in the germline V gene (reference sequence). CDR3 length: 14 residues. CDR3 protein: CASSSSILNTEAFF. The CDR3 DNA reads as TGTGCCAGCAGCTCATCTATCCTGAACACTGAAGCTTTCTTT.

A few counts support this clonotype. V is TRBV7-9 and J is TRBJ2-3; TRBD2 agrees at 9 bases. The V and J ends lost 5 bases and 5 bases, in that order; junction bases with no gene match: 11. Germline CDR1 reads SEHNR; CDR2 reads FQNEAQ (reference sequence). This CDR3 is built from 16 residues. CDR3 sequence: CASSGTGTSLLDTQYF. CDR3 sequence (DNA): TGTGCCAGCAGCGGCACCGGGACTAGCCTGTTAGATACGCAGTATTTT.

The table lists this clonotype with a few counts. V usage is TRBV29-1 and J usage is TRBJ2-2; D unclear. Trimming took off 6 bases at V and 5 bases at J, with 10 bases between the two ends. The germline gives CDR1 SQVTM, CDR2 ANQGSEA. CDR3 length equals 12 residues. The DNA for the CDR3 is TGCAGCGTATGGGTCGTAACCGGGGAGCTGTTTTTT. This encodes CSVWVVTGELFF.

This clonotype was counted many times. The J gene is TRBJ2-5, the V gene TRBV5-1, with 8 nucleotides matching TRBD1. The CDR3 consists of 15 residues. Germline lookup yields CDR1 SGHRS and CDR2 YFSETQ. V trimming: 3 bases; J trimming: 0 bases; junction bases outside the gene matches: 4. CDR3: CASSSLQGDQETQYF. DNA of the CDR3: TGCGCCAGCAGCTCGTTACAGGGGGACCAAGAGACCCAGTACTTC.

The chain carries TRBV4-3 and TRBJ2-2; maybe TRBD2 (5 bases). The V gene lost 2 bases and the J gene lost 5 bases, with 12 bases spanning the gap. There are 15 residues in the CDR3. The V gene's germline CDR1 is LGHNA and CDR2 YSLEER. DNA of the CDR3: TGCGCCAGCAGCCAATACGTCCCGGGGACCGGGGAGCTGTTTTTT. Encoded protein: CASSQYVPGTGELFF.

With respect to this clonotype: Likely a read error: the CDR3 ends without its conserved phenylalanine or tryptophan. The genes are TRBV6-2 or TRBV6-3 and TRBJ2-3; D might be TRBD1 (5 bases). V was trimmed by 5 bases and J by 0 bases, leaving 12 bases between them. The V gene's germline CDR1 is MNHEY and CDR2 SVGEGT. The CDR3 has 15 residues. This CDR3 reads CASSGGHDSTDTQYL. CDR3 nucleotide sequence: TGTGCCAGCAGTGGTGGACACGACAGCACAGATACGCAGTATCTT.